The sequence of this T cell receptor beta chain was determined in a study of T cell responses to AZD1222 COVID-19 vaccine. Study-level findings and limits: White British ancestry dominated among donors, who included more females, and clonal diversity was possibly underestimated.

Concerning this clone itself: What it recognizes is unknown.

TCRdb's table, derived via immunoSEQ multiplex PCR, lists solely in-frame clones and lacks some. The sample records roughly 81,000 clones, 80% to 90% being singletons. With V trimmed by 5 bases and J by 3 bases, 11 bases remained unmatched. Germline lookup yields CDR1 SGHDT and CDR2 YYEEEE. The length of the CDR3 is 16 residues. This sample comprised peripheral blood, obtained on day 0 of AZD1222 vaccination. The chain is built from TRBV5-6 and TRBJ2-3, with TRBD2 matching over 8 bases. This TCR was sampled from an adult in good health. Here the CDR3 DNA reads TGTGCCAGCAGGCCAGCCGGGACTAGGCTTACAGATACGCAGTATTTT. Amino acids: CASRPAGTRLTDTQYF.